The T cell receptor (beta chain) described here comes from a study of cytomegalovirus exposure and HLA in healthy donors. Primers: 60 Vbeta forward and 13 Jbeta reverse. TCRdb's table, derived via immunoSEQ multiplex PCR, lists solely in-frame clones and lacks some. The data contain about 200,000 clones, 70% to 85% of them singletons. CDR3 length: 15 residues. Between the trimmed V and J ends, which lost 5 bases and 0 bases, there was a span of 14 bases. Germline CDR1 and CDR2: MDHEN and SYDVKM. The clonotype comes from a man aged 50 to 60 in good health and CMV-seronegative. J is TRBJ2-7 and V is TRBV28, with D perhaps matching TRBD1 (6 bases). The sample was PBMCs. The CDR3 bases are TGTGCCAGCAGTCCCCACAGGGCGAGCTCCTACGAGCAGTACTTC. Translation: CASSPHRASSYEQYF.